The source of this TCR beta chain is a study of graft-versus-host responses after intestinal transplantation. Study-level background: Transplantation in recipients was multivisceral, liver-intestinal, or isolated intestinal.

In its sample, this clone was seen once. Looked up from germline, CDR1 is PRHDT and CDR2 is FYEKMQ (reference sequence). Trimming pared 3 bases from V and 3 bases from J, leaving 11 bases between. This CDR3 comprises 14 residues. Produced via immunoSEQ multiplex PCR; TCRdb's table is partial and in-frame only. The profile covers about 25,000 clones, with less than 95% appearing a single time and about 0.54% taken by the ten largest. This clonotype originated in a human patient who received an intestinal transplant, so some T cells may come from the graft donor. The chain recombines TRBV13 with TRBJ2-5; D is possibly TRBD1 (5 bases). Sequences were derived from PBMCs, sampled 156 days after intestinal transplant. This chain's CDR3 is CASSLGRAEETQYF. The DNA for the CDR3 is TGTGCCAGCAGCTTGGGCAGGGCCGAAGAGACCCAGTACTTC.